The 13 T cell receptor beta chains in this list originate from one sample, sequenced in a study of blood T cell repertoires in COVID-19. Sequenced by immunoSEQ multiplex PCR; TCRdb stores in-frame clones only, minus some. Of some 200,000 clones in the sample, 82% are singletons; the top ten hold less than 6%. The sequenced sample consisted of peripheral blood. The receptor set was obtained from a woman between 70 and 85 years old with COVID-19, enrolled during active disease.

The rearrangement links TRBV19 to TRBJ2-5, with TRBD2 matching over 11 bases. This CDR3 has 16 amino acids. Per the germline V gene, CDR1 is LNHDA and CDR2 is SQIVND (reference sequence). V lost 9 bases and J lost 1; bases outside the gene matches: 10. The DNA for the CDR3 is TGTGCCAGCGATGATCCCGGGACTAGCGGCCAAGAGACCCAGTACTTC. This encodes CASDDPGTSGQETQYF.

This sequence joins TRBV7-2 and TRBJ2-5, with 10 bases aligning to TRBD2. Germline CDR1 is SGHTA and CDR2 is FQGNSA. V dropped 10 bases and J dropped 2; count of bases not matched to a gene: 10. This CDR3 contains 15 residues. The CDR3 sequence is CATRLGSGRQETQYF. The CDR3 nucleotides are TGTGCCACCAGATTGGGTAGCGGGAGGCAAGAGACCCAGTACTTC.

The rearrangement links TRBV6-6 to TRBJ2-7; unclear D gene. The V gene's germline CDR1 is MNHNY and CDR2 SVGAGI (reference sequence). V was pared by 5 bases and J by 6 bases, with 14 bases between. The CDR3 consists of 13 residues. The CDR3 is CASSQDTFGEQYF. The CDR3 bases are TGTGCCAGCAGTCAAGACACCTTTGGCGAGCAGTACTTC.

This clone was seen only once. The chain recombines TRBV30 with TRBJ2-5; D is uncertain. This CDR3 region has 13 residues. CDR1 and CDR2 from the germline V gene are GTSNPN and SVGIG (reference sequence). Trimming shortened V by 3 bases and J by 2 bases, and 10 bases separated the two germline ends. The CDR3 DNA is TGTGCCTGGAGGAGATCGAAGCAAGAGACCCAGTACTTC. As protein: CAWRRSKQETQYF.

V usage is TRBV6-5 and J usage is TRBJ1-2; 9 bases match TRBD1. Germline loops: CDR1 MNHEY, CDR2 SVGAGI. V was clipped by 0 bases and J by 5 bases; unmatched bases: 7. The CDR3 spans 16 residues. The CDR3 nucleotides are TGTGCCAGCAGTTACTCGGACAGGGGAGCTCTTTATGGCTACACCTTC. Its translation: CASSYSDRGALYGYTF.

The V and J genes are TRBV7-2 and TRBJ2-1, with D hard to call. Germline CDR1 SGHTA, CDR2 FQGNSA. With 1 base removed from V and 7 bases from J, the gap between germline ends came to 5 bases. The CDR3 is 12 amino acids. CDR3 in DNA: TGTGCCAGCAGCTTAGATCGGAATGAGCAGTTCTTC. This translates into CASSLDRNEQFF.

The chain uses TRBV10-3 and TRBJ1-2; 10 bases agree with TRBD1. The CDR3 loop spans 15 amino acids. Germline CDR1 reads ENHRY; CDR2 reads SYGVKD. V was clipped by 4 bases and J by 4 bases; unmatched bases: 6. The CDR3 loop is CAISAKGQGSYGYTF. CDR3 sequence (DNA): TGTGCCATCAGTGCCAAGGGACAGGGGAGCTATGGCTACACCTTC.

V and J are TRBV5-1 and TRBJ2-1; 13 nucleotides line up with TRBD2. This CDR3 spans 15 amino acids. V shed 4 bases, J shed 5 bases, and the junction held 3 bases outside the gene matches. Germline loops: CDR1 SGHRS, CDR2 YFSETQ. The CDR3 sequence is CASSVGTSGNNEQFF. CDR3 DNA sequence: TGCGCCAGCAGCGTCGGGACTAGCGGGAACAATGAGCAGTTCTTC.

The V and J genes are TRBV9 and TRBJ1-3, with D possibly being TRBD1 (5 bases). The CDR3 sequence is 16 residues long. Between the trimmed V and J ends, which lost 4 bases and 1 base, there was a span of 15 bases. Germline V gene lookup returns CDR1 SGDLS and CDR2 YYNGEE. CDR3 DNA sequence: TGTGCCAGCAGCACCCGACAGTCTGGGTCTGGAAACACCATATATTTT. This translates into CASSTRQSGSGNTIYF. The whole variable domain, filled in from reference TRBV9 and TRBJ1-3, reads DSGVTQTPKHLITATGQRVTLRCSPRSGDLSVYWYQQSLDQGLQFLIQYYNGEERAKGNILERFSAQQFPDLHSELNLSSLELGDSALYFCASSTRQSGSGNTIYFGEGSWLTVV.

In this sample, this clone turned up a few times. The rearrangement links TRBV2 to TRBJ2-2; the D is unclear. The CDR3 is 14 amino acids. The germline V and J ends were trimmed by 5 bases and 4 bases, with 11 bases remaining between them. Germline V gives CDR1 SNHLY, CDR2 FYNNEI. The CDR3 nucleotides are TGTGCCAGCAGTATGAAACCGAGCACCGGGGAGCTGTTTTTT. Encoded protein: CASSMKPSTGELFF.

The chain has TRBV7-2 and TRBJ1-1; D possibly corresponds to TRBD1 (5 bases). Deletions cut 6 bases from V and 2 bases from J, with 10 bases between. This CDR3 contains 13 residues. CDR1 and CDR2 from the germline V gene are SGHTA and FQGNSA. For the CDR3, the DNA is TGTGCCAGCAGTTCACAGGCTAACACTGAAGCTTTCTTT. This gives the protein CASSSQANTEAFF.

J is TRBJ2-2 and V is TRBV5-1; 11 nucleotides match TRBD1. The germline V gene has CDR1 SGHRS and CDR2 YFSETQ. This CDR3 is built from 18 residues. The V gene end was trimmed by 3 bases and the J gene end by 4 bases; junction bases not matched to a gene: 11. The CDR3 loop is CASSSLYTGTGGTGELFF. CDR3 nucleotides: TGCGCCAGCAGCTCTTTATATACCGGGACAGGGGGCACCGGGGAGCTGTTTTTT.

This clone has more than one count but fewer than ten. The chain has TRBV3-1 (or the pseudogene TRBV3-2) and TRBJ2-7; D might be TRBD1 (5 bases). V was pared by 0 bases and J by 6 bases, with 18 bases between. The germline V gene encodes CDR1 LGHDT and CDR2 YNNKEL (reference sequence). The CDR3 has 16 residues. As DNA, the CDR3 is TGTGCCAGCAGCCAAGAAAGAGTTACATATCAGGGCGAGCAGTACTTC. It encodes CASSQERVTYQGEQYF.